This TCR beta chain was recovered during a study of T-cell reconstitution after alpha-beta-depleted transplantation in children. Study outcomes and limitations: Most T-cell counts and diversity one year after the transplant came from T cells that were newly produced. It was reported that alpha-beta T cells came from several hundred expanded graft clones (about two months after transplant).

Preparation of the TCRbeta library involved a method that used unique molecular identifiers. A single record per CDR3 protein comes from TCRdb applying MiXCR to the PCR reads. Altogether around 580,000 distinct CDR3 sequences are present, under 25% being singletons, with the ten largest covering approximately 14%. The length of the CDR3 is 16 residues. V was pared by 5 bases and J by 3 bases, with 9 bases of the junction left unmatched. Per the germline V gene, CDR1 is DFQATT and CDR2 is SNEGSKA (reference sequence). Concerning this clonotype itself: Its antigen is undetermined.

The chain joins TRBV20-1 to TRBJ2-7, with TRBD2 identical over 14 bases. The source was PBMCs, mostly from graft donor cells, collected 360 days after TCRalphabeta/CD19-depleted stem cell transplant. This TCR came from a boy younger than two who had a stem cell transplant for acute myeloid leukemia, so the T cells may come from the graft donor. CDR3 residues: CSALGLAGGLLYEQYF. CDR3 nucleotide sequence: TGCAGTGCTCTTGGACTAGCGGGGGGCCTCCTCTACGAGCAGTACTTC.